This is a list of T cell receptor beta chains from one sample in a study of shared clonotypes between healthy human individuals. Only in-frame clones appear in the TCRdb table, and some are missing; sequencing was by immunoSEQ multiplex PCR. The sample lists approximately 2.4 million clones; roughly 95% were seen once. The sample comprised naive CD4+ T cells sorted from blood. The receptors derive from a man between 18 and 35 years old in good health. CDR3s include the opening cysteine and the closing phenylalanine or tryptophan. A D gene is named only where the DNA matches it firmly. Size tells how often a clone was seen (once, few, many) or the class of an expanded clone, and some rows leave it out.

>TRBV7-2|-|-|15|TRBJ1-6
CASSLYGVTGSPLHF
TGTGCCAGCAGCTTATATGGGGTGACGGGCTCACCCCTCCACTTT
>TRBV19|-|-|15|TRBJ2-7
CASSIGVQGPYEQYF
TGTGCCAGTAGTATAGGGGTACAGGGCCCCTACGAGCAGTACTTC
>TRBV4-3|-|-|16|TRBJ1-4
CASSQEYHLLNEKLFF
TGCGCCAGCAGCCAAGAGTATCACCTACTAAATGAAAAACTGTTTTTT
>TRBV13|-|TRBD2|21|TRBJ2-7
CASSLGDREGLAGGHSYEQYF
TGTGCCAGCAGCTTAGGCGACAGGGAGGGACTAGCGGGAGGCCACTCCTACGAGCAGTACTTC
>TRBV5-5|-|-|16|TRBJ2-7
CASSLGASQGIYEQYF
TGTGCCAGCAGCTTGGGGGCTTCTCAAGGGATCTACGAGCAGTACTTC
>TRBV15|once|-|16|TRBJ1-6
CATSRDGPTLNSPLHF
TGTGCCACCAGCAGAGATGGGCCCACCCTAAATTCACCCCTCCACTTT
>TRBV9|-|TRBD1|14|TRBJ2-7
CASSLGQGSYEQYF
TGTGCCAGCAGCTTAGGACAGGGCTCCTACGAGCAGTACTTC
>TRBV6-5|-|TRBD2|13|TRBJ2-5
CASSSSGGKTQYF
TGTGCCAGCAGCAGTAGCGGGGGGAAGACCCAGTACTTC
>TRBV28|-|TRBD1|13|TRBJ1-2
CASRRTGDYGYTF
TGTGCCAGCAGAAGGACAGGCGACTATGGCTACACCTTC
>TRBV2|-|TRBD1|15|TRBJ2-2
CASSPTGGGSGELFF
TGTGCCAGCAGTCCCACAGGGGGCGGTAGCGGGGAGCTGTTTTTT
>TRBV30|-|-|14|TRBJ2-7
CAWSVGVRGDEQYF
TGTGCCTGGAGTGTAGGGGTCCGAGGGGACGAGCAGTACTTC
>TRBV30|-|-|13|TRBJ2-1
CAWSVSFSREQFF
TGTGCCTGGAGTGTTTCCTTCAGTAGGGAGCAGTTCTTC
>TRBV10-3|-|-|10|TRBJ2-7
CAMGTDEQYF
TGTGCCATGGGTACGGACGAGCAGTACTTC
>TRBV9|once|-|15|TRBJ2-7
CASSVEPDRRYEQYF
TGTGCCAGCAGCGTAGAGCCAGACCGCCGCTACGAGCAGTACTTC
>TRBV27|-|-|16|TRBJ2-7
CASSSGLVLSSYEQYF
TGTGCCAGCAGTTCAGGTTTGGTTTTGAGCTCCTACGAGCAGTACTTC